A selection of T cell receptor beta chains follows, all from one sample in a study of cytomegalovirus exposure and HLA in healthy donors. The assay was immunoSEQ multiplex PCR, and TCRdb's table has in-frame clones only and misses some. The sample contains 66,000 or so clones, around 97% of which appear only once. Sequencing was carried out using PBMCs. The receptors were gathered from a woman younger than 35 in good health and CMV-seropositive. The CDR3 runs from the conserved cysteine through the conserved F or W. A D gene is named only where the DNA matches it firmly.

v_call	j_call	cdr3_length	d_call	cdr3_nt	cdr3_aa
TRBV19	TRBJ2-7	16	TRBD1	TGTGCCAGTAAGGCCCCGCCGGGACAGGGCCCTTACGAGCAGTACTTC	CASKAPPGQGPYEQYF
TRBV19	TRBJ2-2	14	.	TGTGCCAGTAGTATGGTAACAGTAGAGAGGGAGCTGTTTTTT	CASSMVTVERELFF
TRBV7-8	TRBJ2-1	15	TRBD1	TGTGCCAGCAGCACGGCGGACAGGGGCTACAATGAGCAGTTCTTC	CASSTADRGYNEQFF
TRBV7-9	TRBJ2-7	13	TRBD2	TGTGCCAGCAGGAGCGGGAGGGCCTACGAGCAGTACTTC	CASRSGRAYEQYF
TRBV6-5	TRBJ1-6	13	TRBD1	TGTGCCAGCAGGAGGGGGCTAGGTTCACCCCTCCACTTT	CASRRGLGSPLHF
TRBV28	TRBJ1-1	14	.	TGTGCCAGCATTCTGGAAGGGGCGAACACTGAAGCTTTCTTT	CASILEGANTEAFF
TRBV18	TRBJ1-5	16	.	TGTGCCAGCTCACCCCCCGGCGGGGGCAGGAGTCAGCCCCAGCATTTT	CASSPPGGGRSQPQHF
TRBV13	TRBJ2-3	17	TRBD2	TGTGCCAGCAGCCCGTCAGAGGGACTAACTAGCACAGATACGCAGTATTTT	CASSPSEGLTSTDTQYF
TRBV28	TRBJ2-1	12	TRBD1	TGTGCCATCGGACAGGAATTTGGTGAGCAGTTCTTC	CAIGQEFGEQFF
TRBV6-5	TRBJ2-7	14	TRBD1	TGTGCCAGCAGTTACTTGGGACAGGGGTACGAGCAGTACTTC	CASSYLGQGYEQYF
TRBV28	TRBJ1-4	16	.	TGTGCCAGCAGCCTAGGACTTACCGCAACTAATGAAAAACTGTTTTTT	CASSLGLTATNEKLFF
TRBV28	TRBJ2-7	14	TRBD1	TGTGCCAGCGCCGCGTCGGGACAGAACTACGAGCAGTACTTC	CASAASGQNYEQYF
TRBV30	TRBJ2-1	13	TRBD2	TGTGCCTGGCGAGCTAGCGGGATTAGTGAGCAGTTCTTC	CAWRASGISEQFF
TRBV20-1	TRBJ2-1	11	.	TGCAGTGCTCGACTATACTATGAGCAGTTCTTC	CSARLYYEQFF